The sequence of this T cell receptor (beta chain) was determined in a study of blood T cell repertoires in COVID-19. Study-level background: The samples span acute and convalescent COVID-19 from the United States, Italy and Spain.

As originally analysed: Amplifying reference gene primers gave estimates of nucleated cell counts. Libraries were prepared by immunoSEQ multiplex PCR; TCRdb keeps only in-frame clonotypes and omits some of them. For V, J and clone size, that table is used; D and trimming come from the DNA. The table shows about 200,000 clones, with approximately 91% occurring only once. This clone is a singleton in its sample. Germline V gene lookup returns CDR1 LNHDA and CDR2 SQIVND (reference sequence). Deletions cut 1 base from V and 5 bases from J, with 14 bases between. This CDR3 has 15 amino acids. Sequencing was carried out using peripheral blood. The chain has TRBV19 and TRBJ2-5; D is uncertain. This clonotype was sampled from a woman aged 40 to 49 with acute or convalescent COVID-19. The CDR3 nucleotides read TGTGCCAGTAGTATAGGCGCTTGGGCATGGGAGACCCAGTACTTC. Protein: CASSIGAWAWETQYF. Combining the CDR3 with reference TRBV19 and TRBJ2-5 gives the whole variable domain DGGITQSPKYLFRKEGQNVTLSCEQNLNHDAMYWYRQDPGQGLRLIYYSQIVNDFQKGDIAEGYSVSREKKESFPLTVTSAQKNPTAFYLCASSIGAWAWETQYFGPGTRLLVL.